The next 6 T cell receptor beta chains were all read from a single sample in a study of sequential checkpoint blockade in melanoma. Treatment noted: randomized to nivolumab then ipilimumab (arm A) or the reverse (arm B). The table came from immunoSEQ multiplex PCR; TCRdb's copy has only in-frame clones and leaves some out. The profile shows some 18,000 clones, 65% to 85% of them singletons. This material consisted of tumor tissue (inferred from file names), taken from a patient given nivolumab and ipilimumab in sequence. The source of these receptors is a human donor with melanoma.

This clone is a singleton in its sample. The rearrangement joins TRBV12-1 to TRBJ2-7; the table assigns TRBD2, which was not confirmed against the DNA. TRBV12-1 is flagged as a pseudogene. The CDR3 contains 15 residues. In nucleotides, the CDR3 is TGTGCCAGCAGTCGGGAACTAGCGCTCTCCTACGAGCAGTACTTC. Its translation: CASSRELALSYEQYF.

The gene calls are TRBV6-7 and TRBJ2-3; a possible D gene is TRBD2 (6 bases). TRBV6-7 falls under the ORF class, with uncertain function. Deletions cut 4 bases from V and 3 bases from J, with 17 bases between. The CDR3 is 16 amino acids. The CDR3 protein is CASSSPRLVTTDTQYF. The CDR3 DNA reads as TGTGCCAGCAGTTCCCCTCGACTAGTTACGACAGATACGCAGTATTTT.

The gene calls are TRBV11-3 and TRBJ1-4; D perhaps matches TRBD1 (5 bases). This CDR3 region has 15 residues. V dropped 2 bases and J dropped 6 bases, with 13 bases sitting between them. Per germline, CDR1 SGHNT and CDR2 YENEEA. CDR3 sequence reads: CASSLRSRVDEKLFF. In DNA, the CDR3 is TGTGCCAGCAGCTTACGTTCCAGGGTCGATGAAAAACTGTTTTTT.

This chain joins TRBV6-8 and TRBJ2-7, with a tentative D call TRBD2 (5 bases). Deletions cut 6 bases from V and 7 bases from J, with 16 bases between. The germline gives CDR1 MNHGY, CDR2 SAAAGT. This CDR3 has 13 residues. The CDR3 sequence: CASRMDVSGEQYF. The CDR3 DNA is TGTGCCAGCAGAATGGACGTCTCGGGGGAGCAGTACTTC.

The chain recombines TRBV10-3 with TRBJ1-5; weak D call: TRBD1 (6 bases). The CDR3 is 15 amino acids. V dropped 4 bases and J dropped 3 bases, with 13 bases sitting between them. Germline CDR1 and CDR2: ENHRY and SYGVKD. The CDR3 sequence is CAISGGGQSNQPQHF. CDR3 in DNA: TGTGCCATCAGTGGCGGGGGGCAGTCCAATCAGCCCCAGCATTTT.

This clone was counted once. The chain is built from TRBV10-1 and TRBJ2-7; D not resolved. The germline V and J ends were trimmed by 0 bases and 2 bases, with 5 bases remaining between them. The germline V gene has CDR1 WNHNN and CDR2 SYGVQD (reference sequence). CDR3 length: 13 amino acids. CDR3 amino acids: CASSESAAYEQYF. The CDR3, as DNA: TGCGCCAGCAGTGAGTCGGCAGCCTACGAGCAGTACTTC.